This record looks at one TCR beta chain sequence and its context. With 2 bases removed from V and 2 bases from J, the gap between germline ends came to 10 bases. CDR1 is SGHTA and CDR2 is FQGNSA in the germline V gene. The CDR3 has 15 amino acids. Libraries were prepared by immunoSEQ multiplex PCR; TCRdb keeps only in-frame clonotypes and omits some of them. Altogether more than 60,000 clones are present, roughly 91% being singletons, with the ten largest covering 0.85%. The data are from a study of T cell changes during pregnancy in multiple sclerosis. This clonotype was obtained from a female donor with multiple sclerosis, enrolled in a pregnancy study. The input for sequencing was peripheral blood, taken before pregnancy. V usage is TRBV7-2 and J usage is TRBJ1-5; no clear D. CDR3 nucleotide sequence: TGTGCCAGCAGCTTACTTAAGGGAGGCAATCAGCCCCAGCATTTT. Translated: CASSLLKGGNQPQHF.